This record concerns one T cell receptor (beta chain) sequence. This clone appeared a few times. There is no known antigen for this receptor. Base qualities were left out, and no much larger clone turns up one base away. TCRbeta CDR3 regions were amplified from genomic DNA using the immunoSEQ Assay, a bias-controlled multiplex PCR. On the authors' methods: The number of nucleated cells in each sample was estimated from the amplification of reference gene primers within the assay. To quantify the absolute abundance of each unique TCRbeta CDR3 rearrangement, sequence reads were collapsed and filtered. For each sample, productive Simpson clonality was calculated as the square root of Simpson's diversity index across productive rearrangements. Not all clones reach the TCRdb copy of this immuneACCESS table, which keeps in-frame sequences only. Checked studies attribute under half of the gap to unresolved V genes and leave the rest unexplained. V and J calls and clone size follow that table, whereas D and trimming were derived from the DNA. The sample table holds about 220,000 clones, of which around 84% were seen once. 2.9% of the sample lies in the top ten.

These data belong to a study of blood T cell repertoires in COVID-19 (dated by TCRdb to the early 2020s). At the level of the whole study: Collaborator samples came from the United States, Italy and Spain and covered acute and convalescent phases of COVID-19. The prospective study material was composed of cDNA or gDNA derived from T cells, B-cell-depleted T cells, or PBMCs. The dataset comprised deeply sampled blood TCRbeta repertoires from subjects exposed to, actively infected with, or recovered from COVID-19. The repertoires were released in a freely available public database intended as a resource for research on the immune response to SARS-CoV-2. The samples were drawn from the first 160 participants of the ongoing ImmuneRACE study and from over 950 subjects provided by 6 global collaborators. The sample metadata nearly always contained a de-identified subject ID, COVID-19 status, age in years and sex. Where HLA class I and class II types were available, the types were taken from metadata supplied by the sample provider, not from assay-based typing. Study-wide conclusions, independent of this receptor: How much clinical and demographic metadata was included differed by source and by participant, and the metadata was provided uncurated.

The CDR3 runs 14 amino acids, cysteine and phenylalanine included. This entry keeps only the CDR3 DNA: 42 bases, framed from base 1. Germline trimming amounts to 2 bases on V and 8 bases on J, with 6 as the count of junction bases outside the gene matches. Based on the germline V gene, the CDR1 and CDR2 sequences are SGHRS and YFSETQ. Samples from volunteer blood donors who had recovered from COVID-19 were contributed by a second Seattle source. Collaborating institutions collected whole blood in K2EDTA tubes following their own protocols. For TCRbeta analysis, collaborators shipped samples as frozen whole blood, isolated PBMCs, or DNA extracted from either of those sample types.

Sequenced: peripheral blood. The sequence joins TRBV5-1 to TRBJ1-4, and 7 junction bases match TRBD1. The receptor comes from a middle-aged man who had recovered from COVID-19. The nucleotides read TGCGCCAGCAGCTTCGACAGGGCAAGGGAAAAACTGTTTTTT. The encoded protein is CASSFDRAREKLFF.